Following are 2 T cell receptor beta chains from one sample sequenced in a study of early T cells in non-severe SARS-CoV-2 infection. Using its own MiXCR run on the 5' RACE reads, TCRdb lists one record per CDR3 protein. Of about 30,000 distinct CDR3 sequences in the sample, approximately 5.6% were seen once. The sequenced sample was whole blood. These TCRs come from an adult who was a healthcare worker with PCR-confirmed SARS-CoV-2 infection or an uninfected control (not recorded which).

This clonotype was recorded at least ten times. This chain joins TRBV7-8 and TRBJ2-1; 7 positions agree with TRBD2. Germline lookup yields CDR1 SGHVS and CDR2 FQNEAQ. Trimming cost V 1 base and J 4 bases; bases outside gene matches: 7. This CDR3 comprises 16 residues. Here the CDR3 reads CASSLGLAGIYNEQFF. In nucleotides, the CDR3 is TGTGCCAGCAGCTTAGGACTAGCCGGAATTTACAATGAGCAGTTCTTC.

This clonotype came up many times. V is TRBV5-1 and J is TRBJ2-7; D might be TRBD1 (6 bases). The germline V gene encodes CDR1 SGHRS and CDR2 YFSETQ. This CDR3 spans 15 amino acids. V was shortened by 4 bases and J by 6 bases, with 20 bases between the two germline ends. For the CDR3, the DNA is TGCGCCAGCAGCCCGGTGGGGACAAAGGGAACCGAGCAGTACTTC. It is translated as CASSPVGTKGTEQYF.